Shown below are 22 T cell receptor beta chains from a single sample sequenced in a study of OX40 agonist ivuxolimab in advanced cancers. The protocol used for the library was the immunoSEQ multiplex PCR assay. As stored in TCRdb, this immuneACCESS dataset retains in-frame rearrangements with V and J assigned. A fraction of the clones does not appear; measured against another copy, unresolved V genes explain less than half of the discrepancy, and the remainder lacks a known reason. For this sample the table gives approximately 31,000 clones, of which 88% were detected only once. The ten largest clones capture 58% of the sample. Specimen: CD4+ or CD8+ T cells sorted from blood, collected in a trial of the OX40 agonist ivuxolimab. These receptors originate from an adult with an advanced solid tumor such as melanoma, head and neck, liver or kidney cancer.

The chain couples TRBV27 to TRBJ1-1; the D is unclear. V lost 3 bases and J 10 bases, leaving 18 bases between the germline ends. CDR1 is MNHEY, CDR2 SMNVEV, per germline (reference sequence). The CDR3 sequence is 14 residues long. The CDR3 nucleotides are TGTGCCAGCAGTTTCGGGCCCCCGGAGGGCGTAGCTTTCTTT. Translated: CASSFGPPEGVAFF.

The chain couples TRBV6-5 to TRBJ1-1; D unresolved. The CDR3 extends over 12 amino acids. Looked up from germline, CDR1 is MNHEY and CDR2 is SVGAGI. Trimming pared 6 bases from V and 0 bases from J, leaving 5 bases between. CDR3 in DNA: TGTGCCAGCAGGCAGATGAACACTGAAGCTTTCTTT. Protein: CASRQMNTEAFF.

This chain connects TRBV7-6 to TRBJ2-7; 10 nucleotides match TRBD2. The V segment lost 1 base and the J segment 4 bases; nucleotides outside the gene matches: 1. Per germline, CDR1 SGHVS and CDR2 FNYEAQ. The length of the CDR3 is 14 residues. CDR3 residues: CASSLGSGGYEQYF. The CDR3 nucleotides are TGTGCCAGCAGCTTAGGTAGCGGGGGGTACGAGCAGTACTTC.

The V gene is TRBV20-1, the J gene TRBJ1-2; the D gene is possibly TRBD1 (5 bases). Trimming took 4 bases from V and 6 from J, leaving 6 bases between them. The CDR3 is 10 amino acids. Germline-derived CDR1 and CDR2 are DFQATT and SNEGSKA (reference sequence). The CDR3 region is CSATGDGYTF. The CDR3 DNA follows: TGCAGTGCTACGGGGGATGGCTACACCTTC.

Here the CDR3 reads CASSFRRTGGSTDTQYF. CDR3 nucleotide sequence: TGTGCCAGCAGTTTTCGAAGGACAGGGGGTAGCACAGATACGCAGTATTTT. This rearrangement joins TRBV11-2 to TRBJ2-3; 10 positions agree with TRBD1. There are 17 residues in the CDR3. V was clipped by 6 bases and J by 0 bases; unmatched bases: 9. CDR1 is SGHAT and CDR2 is FQNNGV in the germline V gene.

The chain couples TRBV29-1 to TRBJ2-1; TRBD2 aligns across 9 bases. This CDR3 has 12 amino acids. Germline V gives CDR1 SQVTM, CDR2 ANQGSEA. The junction had 5 bases not matched to a gene; V was cut back by 4 bases and J by 10 bases. This chain's CDR3 is CSVVGSGGEQFF. In DNA, the CDR3 is TGCAGCGTTGTAGGTAGCGGGGGAGAGCAGTTCTTC.

J is TRBJ2-1 and V is TRBV19; D ambiguous. Germline V gives CDR1 LNHDA, CDR2 SQIVND (reference sequence). V was trimmed by 1 base and J by 5 bases, leaving 6 bases between them. The CDR3 has 13 residues. This chain's CDR3 is CASSIAQNNEQFF. The CDR3 region has the DNA TGTGCCAGTAGTATAGCCCAGAACAATGAGCAGTTCTTC.

The chain couples TRBV27 to TRBJ2-1; D is uncertain. Deletions cut 4 bases from V and 4 bases from J, with 5 bases between. Germline CDR1 is MNHEY and CDR2 is SMNVEV (reference sequence). The CDR3 loop spans 12 amino acids. CDR3 region: CASSSVYNEQFF. As DNA, the CDR3 is TGTGCCAGCAGTTCTGTTTACAATGAGCAGTTCTTC.

The CDR3 region has the DNA TGCGCCAGCAGCCAGGATGGACTGCCGGGGGAGCAGTACTTC. Protein product: CASSQDGLPGEQYF. The gene calls are TRBV4-1 and TRBJ2-7; D possibly corresponds to TRBD2 (5 bases). The V end lost 3 bases, the J end lost 7 bases, and 16 bases lay between the germline ends. The germline gives CDR1 MGHRA, CDR2 YSYEKL. CDR3 length: 14 amino acids.

The chain recombines TRBV7-9 with TRBJ1-1; TRBD1 agrees at 7 bases. From germline, CDR1 is SEHNR and CDR2 FQNEAQ (reference sequence). After removal of 4 bases from V and 8 bases from J, the junction contained 4 bases not matched to a gene. The CDR3 covers 12 residues. CDR3 DNA sequence: TGTGCCAGCAGCTACCAGGGACAGGAAGCTTTCTTT. It specifies CASSYQGQEAFF.

The rearrangement joins TRBV2 to TRBJ1-2; the D gene is possibly TRBD1 (6 bases). In germline, CDR1 is SNHLY, CDR2 FYNNEI. The CDR3 contains 13 residues. Trimming pared 9 bases from V and 7 bases from J, leaving 18 bases between. Here the CDR3 DNA reads TGTGCCAGTTTAGGACAGAATCGTTTTGGCTACACCTTC. Encoded protein: CASLGQNRFGYTF.

The J gene is TRBJ2-7, the V gene TRBV4-2, with D unresolved. Trimming stripped 3 bases from V and 3 bases from J, with 12 bases between. Germline-derived CDR1 and CDR2 are LGHNA and YNFKEQ. This CDR3 has 14 residues. CDR3 in amino acids: CASSQPASDYEQYF. CDR3 in DNA: TGTGCCAGCAGCCAGCCCGCTTCTGACTACGAGCAGTACTTC.

CDR3 protein: CASKFRGGTDTQYF. In nucleotides, the CDR3 is TGTGCCAGTAAGTTCAGGGGCGGCACAGATACGCAGTATTTT. The chain combines TRBV19 with TRBJ2-3; perhaps TRBD1 as D (6 bases). Germline CDR1 is LNHDA and CDR2 is SQIVND (reference sequence). Trimming removed 7 bases from V and 1 base from J, with 12 bases in between. This CDR3 has 14 residues.

The chain joins TRBV5-6 to TRBJ2-2; 7 nucleotides line up with TRBD2. V shed 3 bases and J 6 bases; nucleotides not matched to a gene: 8. The CDR3 totals 15 residues. Germline loops: CDR1 SGHDT, CDR2 YYEEEE. The CDR3 DNA reads as TGTGCCAGCAGCTCCTGGGGAGGGTTTTCCGGGGAGCTGTTTTTT. Protein product: CASSSWGGFSGELFF.

The chain carries TRBV11-2 and TRBJ2-3, with 9 bases matching TRBD2. This CDR3 is 17 amino acids long. Germline-derived CDR1 and CDR2 are SGHAT and FQNNGV. J lost 3 bases, V lost 5 bases, and 12 bases had no gene match. This CDR3 reads CASSPNSASGVTDTQYF. CDR3 in DNA: TGTGCCAGCAGCCCTAACTCGGCTAGCGGGGTTACAGATACGCAGTATTTT.

The genes are TRBV6-1 and TRBJ2-5; TRBD2 agrees at 11 bases. The CDR3 extends over 15 amino acids. CDR1 is MNHNS and CDR2 is SASEGT in the germline V gene. Germline trimming cut 4 bases from V and 4 bases from J; bases unmatched to any gene: 5. The CDR3 sequence is CASSASGGSGETQYF. CDR3 bases: TGTGCCAGCAGTGCTAGCGGGGGGTCGGGAGAGACCCAGTACTTC.

The chain links TRBV7-6 to TRBJ2-5, with 8 bases identical to TRBD1. This CDR3 is 15 amino acids long. The germline V gene has CDR1 SGHVS and CDR2 FNYEAQ. J was trimmed by 1 base and V by 5 bases; bases with no gene match: 6. For the CDR3, the DNA is TGTGCCAGCAGCCCGCGTGACAGGGGCCAAGAGACCCAGTACTTC. This encodes CASSPRDRGQETQYF.

The J gene is TRBJ2-7, the V gene TRBV30, with 9 bases fitting TRBD1. Per germline, CDR1 GTSNPN and CDR2 SVGIG (reference sequence). This CDR3 region has 13 residues. V gave up 4 bases and J gave up 1 base; unmatched junction bases: 2. As DNA, the CDR3 is TGTGCCTGGATTGGGACAGGGTCCTACGAGCAGTACTTC. This sequence encodes CAWIGTGSYEQYF.

The genes are TRBV6-6 and TRBJ2-1, with 8 bases fitting TRBD1. With 2 bases clipped from V and 5 bases from J, the junction kept 5 bases outside the gene matches. Germline V gives CDR1 MNHNY, CDR2 SVGAGI (reference sequence). The CDR3 totals 15 residues. The CDR3 region is CASSYGQGSHNEQFF. The DNA for the CDR3 is TGTGCCAGCAGTTACGGACAGGGTTCCCACAATGAGCAGTTCTTC.

This clone came up once. CDR3 residues: CASSDGGRGYQETQYF. The CDR3 region has the DNA TGCGCCAGCAGCGATGGCGGCAGGGGGTACCAAGAGACCCAGTACTTC. The chain uses TRBV5-1 and TRBJ2-5, with 7 bases matching TRBD1. The CDR3 covers 16 residues. V was pared by 4 bases and J by 0 bases, with 9 bases of the junction left unmatched. Germline CDR1 SGHRS, CDR2 YFSETQ.

This sequence joins TRBV11-2 and TRBJ2-7; tentative D call: TRBD1 (6 bases). CDR1 is SGHAT and CDR2 is FQNNGV in the germline V gene. The CDR3 has 13 amino acids. Between the trimmed V and J ends, which lost 5 bases and 7 bases, there was a span of 15 bases. The CDR3 protein is CASSGDMATEQYF. The CDR3 DNA reads TGTGCCAGCAGCGGGGACATGGCTACGGAGCAGTACTTC.

This clone was recorded once. The J gene is TRBJ2-7, the V gene TRBV9, with 11 bases matching TRBD1. Germline assignment: CDR1 SGDLS and CDR2 YYNGEE. Unmatched junction bases numbered 15, after V lost 4 bases and J lost 3 bases. There are 18 residues in the CDR3. CDR3 loop: CASSPRTGGAGNHYEQYF. CDR3 DNA: TGTGCCAGCAGCCCTCGGACAGGGGGCGCGGGCAATCACTACGAGCAGTACTTC. Complete variable domain (other parts from reference TRBV9 and TRBJ2-7): DSGVTQTPKHLITATGQRVTLRCSPRSGDLSVYWYQQSLDQGLQFLIQYYNGEERAKGNILERFSAQQFPDLHSELNLSSLELGDSALYFCASSPRTGGAGNHYEQYFGPGTRLTVT.